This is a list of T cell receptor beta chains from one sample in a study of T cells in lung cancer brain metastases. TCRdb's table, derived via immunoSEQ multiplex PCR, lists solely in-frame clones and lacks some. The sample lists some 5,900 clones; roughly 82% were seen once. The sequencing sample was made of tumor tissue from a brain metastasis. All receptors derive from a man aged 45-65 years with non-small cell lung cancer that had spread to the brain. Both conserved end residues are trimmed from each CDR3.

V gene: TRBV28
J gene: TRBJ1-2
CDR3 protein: ASSYSNYGYT

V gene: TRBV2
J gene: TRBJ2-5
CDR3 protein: ASSELRETQY

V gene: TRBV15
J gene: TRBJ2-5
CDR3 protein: ATSRDRGWAETQY

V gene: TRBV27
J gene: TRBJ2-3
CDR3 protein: ASSSLAGGFTDTQY

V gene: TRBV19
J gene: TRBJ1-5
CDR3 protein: ASSIRQGVSNQPQH

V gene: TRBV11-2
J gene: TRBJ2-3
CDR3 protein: ASSDSTGTPRPVGDTQY

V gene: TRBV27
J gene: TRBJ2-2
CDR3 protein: ASSEGSNELF

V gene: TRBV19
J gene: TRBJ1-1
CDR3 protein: ASSIGGGGNTEAF

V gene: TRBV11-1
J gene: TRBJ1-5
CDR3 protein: ASSLLWDRVDQPQH

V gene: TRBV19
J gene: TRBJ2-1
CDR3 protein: ASTDRGPYNEQF

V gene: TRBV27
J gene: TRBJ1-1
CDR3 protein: ASSSLGQGDTEAF

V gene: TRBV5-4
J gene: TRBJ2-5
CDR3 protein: ASSPRGQALVGETQY

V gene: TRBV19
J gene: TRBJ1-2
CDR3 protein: ASSDAWTGSYGYT

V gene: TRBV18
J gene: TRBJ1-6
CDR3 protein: ASSPTSSYNSPLH

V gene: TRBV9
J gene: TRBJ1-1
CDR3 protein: ASSEGRNTEAF

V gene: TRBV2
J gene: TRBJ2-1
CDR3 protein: ASTQAGGGASYNEQF

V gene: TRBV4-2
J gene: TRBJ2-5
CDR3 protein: ASSRGSNQETQY

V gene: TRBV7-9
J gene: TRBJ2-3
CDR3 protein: ASSLSTSGRKDTQY

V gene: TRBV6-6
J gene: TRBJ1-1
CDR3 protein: ASTSRTAEAF

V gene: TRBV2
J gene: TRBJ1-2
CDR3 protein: ASSFDRNNYGYT

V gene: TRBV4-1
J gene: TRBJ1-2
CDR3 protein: ASSQEPGRDGYT

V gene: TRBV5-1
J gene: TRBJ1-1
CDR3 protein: ASSSLGGDTEAF

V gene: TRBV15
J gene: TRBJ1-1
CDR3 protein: ATKGVDTEAF